This T cell receptor beta chain originates from a study of a mutant IDH1 vaccine in newly diagnosed glioma. Overall study: Pretreatment consisted of radiotherapy, temozolomide, or both, with most receiving both.

Data came from immunoSEQ multiplex PCR; TCRdb stores just in-frame clones and leaves some out. The sample shows around 60,000 clones, 80% to 90% of them seen only once. Concerning this clone itself: The antigen remains unidentified.

As to time point: week 23, last vaccination. The study gave 300 ug of mutant IDH1 20-mer peptide per vaccine dose, with topical imiquimod. This CDR3 is 15 amino acids long. CDR1 SEHNR and CDR2 FQNEAQ come from the germline V gene (reference sequence). Unmatched junction bases numbered 8, after V lost 2 bases and J lost 5 bases. The chain combines TRBV7-9 with TRBJ2-5, with TRBD2 matching over 7 bases. The sequence derives from a man aged 25-45 years with glioma. The material sequenced was PBMCs, taken from a glioma patient whose treatment included an IDH1 peptide vaccine. CDR3: CASSLLGLVRETQYF. CDR3 DNA sequence: TGTGCCAGCAGCTTACTCGGACTAGTAAGGGAGACCCAGTACTTC.